This is a list of T cell receptor beta chains from one sample in a study of lymphopenia after photon versus proton radiotherapy. Profiling relied on immunoSEQ multiplex PCR, and the TCRdb table lists in-frame clones only, not all of them. The profile covers about 83,000 clones, with around 88% appearing a single time and 1.3% to 1.5% taken by the ten largest. The sequencing used peripheral blood, collected from a patient treated with proton-based radiotherapy. These receptors all stem from a man in his 60s with pancreatic cancer. CDR3s include the opening cysteine and the closing phenylalanine or tryptophan. Fields, in order: CDR3 protein, CDR3 DNA, clone size, D gene, V gene, J gene. The D gene is left open where the match is weak. Not all rows give a size; the values are once, few, many and, for expanded clones, a class.

CASSYSPEREEVDTQYF	TGTGCCAGCAGCTACTCGCCCGAGCGGGAGGAAGTAGATACGCAGTATTTT	NA	TRBD2	TRBV7-6	TRBJ2-3
CASSVLGEGSAEQFF	TGTGCCAGCAGCGTATTGGGGGAGGGCAGCGCTGAGCAGTTCTTC	NA	TRBD2	TRBV9	TRBJ2-1
CASTRQGGTGELFF	TGTGCCAGCACACGACAGGGTGGCACCGGGGAGCTGTTTTTT	NA	TRBD1	TRBV9	TRBJ2-2
CASSLGTGLYEQYF	TGTGCCAGCAGCTTAGGGACAGGACTGTACGAGCAGTACTTC	NA	NA	TRBV13	TRBJ2-7
CASSLAPLGSSYEQYF	TGTGCCAGCAGTTTAGCCCCACTAGGGAGCTCCTACGAGCAGTACTTC	NA	NA	TRBV28	TRBJ2-7
CASRPVGGGLYNEQFF	TGTGCCAGCAGACCCGTGGGGGGGGGCTTATACAATGAGCAGTTCTTC	NA	NA	TRBV11-2	TRBJ2-1
CASSRALVGTGELFF	TGTGCCAGCAGCCGGGCCTTGGTCGGGACCGGGGAGCTGTTTTTT	many	NA	TRBV14	TRBJ2-2
CASSLLPAGGADTQYF	TGTGCCAGCAGCTTATTGCCAGCGGGAGGCGCAGATACGCAGTATTTT	once	TRBD2	TRBV7-2	TRBJ2-3
CASSRKTGPSSYNSPLHF	TGTGCCAGCAGCCGTAAAACGGGACCGAGCTCCTATAATTCACCCCTCCACTTT	NA	NA	TRBV14	TRBJ1-6
CASELRAYTDTQYF	TGTGCCAGCGAGCTTAGGGCTTACACAGATACGCAGTATTTT	NA	NA	TRBV7-2	TRBJ2-3
CASSLTPSEQPQHF	TGTGCCAGCAGCTTGACTCCTTCTGAGCAGCCCCAGCATTTT	NA	NA	TRBV5-5	TRBJ1-5
CAISAPGGGYEQYF	TGTGCCATCAGCGCTCCAGGCGGGGGCTACGAGCAGTACTTC	NA	TRBD2	TRBV10-3	TRBJ2-7
CASSTRDRGRFKYF	TGTGCCAGTAGTACCCGGGACAGGGGGCGTTTTAAGTACTTC	NA	TRBD1	TRBV19	TRBJ2-7
CAAHREETQYF	TGTGCCGCACATCGTGAGGAGACCCAGTACTTC	NA	NA	TRBV2	TRBJ2-5
CASSLAGTYEQYF	TGTGCCAGCAGCTTGGCCGGTACCTACGAGCAGTACTTC	once	NA	TRBV5-4	TRBJ2-7
CASRGQANTEAFF	TGTGCCAGCAGGGGACAAGCGAACACTGAAGCTTTCTTT	once	NA	TRBV28	TRBJ1-1
CASSLLRGNYGYTF	TGCGCCAGCAGCCTGCTGAGGGGGAACTATGGCTACACCTTC	NA	NA	TRBV5-1	TRBJ1-2
CASSSGTGAGELFF	TGTGCCAGCAGCTCAGGGACAGGGGCAGGGGAGCTGTTTTTT	NA	TRBD1	TRBV11-3	TRBJ2-2
CASSPYGRPYEQYF	TGTGCCAGCAGCCCCTATGGCAGGCCCTACGAGCAGTACTTC	NA	NA	TRBV14	TRBJ2-7
CASSFLQETQYF	TGTGCCAGCAGCTTTTTACAAGAGACCCAGTACTTC	NA	NA	TRBV5-6	TRBJ2-5
CATSREVTGVNGYTF	TGTGCCACCAGCAGAGAAGTTACAGGGGTGAATGGCTACACCTTC	NA	TRBD1	TRBV15	TRBJ1-2
CAWSKGAGNTIYF	TGTGCCTGGAGTAAGGGGGCTGGAAACACCATATATTTT	few	NA	TRBV30	TRBJ1-3
CASSFRQANTEAFF	TGTGCCAGCAGTTTCCGACAGGCGAACACTGAAGCTTTCTTT	NA	NA	TRBV28	TRBJ1-1
CASSTHLAGGNNEQFF	TGTGCCAGCAGCACCCACCTAGCGGGAGGTAACAATGAGCAGTTCTTC	NA	TRBD2	TRBV25-1	TRBJ2-1
CASRGRPYEQYF	TGTGCCAGCCGCGGGAGACCCTACGAGCAGTACTTC	NA	TRBD2	TRBV28	TRBJ2-7
CASSFVVGTGELFF	TGTGCCAGCAGTTTTGTGGTGGGCACCGGGGAGCTGTTTTTT	NA	NA	TRBV27	TRBJ2-2
CASSPRRGGGGELFF	TGTGCCAGCAGCCCACGAAGGGGCGGGGGCGGGGAGCTGTTTTTT	NA	TRBD2	TRBV7-2	TRBJ2-2
CASSLMEQVFGYTF	TGTGCCAGCAGCTTAATGGAGCAGGTTTTTGGCTACACCTTC	NA	NA	TRBV7-2	TRBJ1-2
CASSSQAYLFRGFSGNTIYF	TGTGCCAGCAGCTCCCAAGCGTATCTATTTCGGGGCTTCTCTGGAAACACCATATATTTT	NA	NA	TRBV7-3	TRBJ1-3
CASSLSPAGAVDGELFF	TGTGCCAGCAGCTTAAGTCCTGCGGGAGCGGTGGACGGGGAGCTGTTTTTT	NA	TRBD2	TRBV7-3	TRBJ2-2
CASSSFGTGFSGQYF	TGTGCCAGCAGTTCTTTCGGGACAGGTTTCTCGGGGCAGTACTTC	NA	TRBD1	TRBV28	TRBJ2-7
CASSDIRTGAFF	TGTGCCAGCAGTGACATTCGGACAGGAGCTTTCTTT	NA	TRBD1	TRBV25-1	TRBJ1-1
CASSRATGNTDTQYF	TGTGCCAGCAGCCGGGCGACAGGAAATACAGATACGCAGTATTTT	NA	NA	TRBV7-6	TRBJ2-3
CASSLDLGAFGGRGTQYF	TGTGCCAGCAGCTTAGATCTGGGGGCTTTCGGCGGAAGGGGTACGCAGTATTTT	NA	NA	TRBV11-3	TRBJ2-3
CASSGGTRPGELFF	TGTGCCAGCAGCGGCGGAACTAGGCCCGGGGAGCTGTTTTTT	NA	NA	TRBV5-4	TRBJ2-2
CASSIGLGRRYNEQFF	TGTGCCAGTAGTATAGGACTCGGGAGGCGCTACAATGAGCAGTTCTTC	NA	TRBD2	TRBV19	TRBJ2-1
CASRTQGGNEQFF	TGTGCCAGCAGGACACAGGGTGGCAATGAGCAGTTCTTC	NA	NA	TRBV27	TRBJ2-1
CASNPLGASRTDTQYF	TGTGCCAGCAACCCTCTGGGAGCATCCCGCACAGATACGCAGTATTTT	NA	NA	TRBV28	TRBJ2-3
CSVEVPGRVYGYTF	TGCAGCGTTGAAGTTCCCGGGAGGGTCTATGGCTACACCTTC	NA	NA	TRBV29-1	TRBJ1-2
CASSRLTGKDTIYF	TGTGCCAGCAGCCGGCTGACAGGGAAAGACACCATATATTTT	few	TRBD1	TRBV9	TRBJ1-3
CASSFRQGSYGYTF	TGTGCCAGCAGTTTTCGACAGGGGTCGTATGGCTACACCTTC	NA	TRBD1	TRBV27	TRBJ1-2
CSVDGTETYEQYF	TGCAGCGTCGACGGGACGGAGACCTACGAGCAGTACTTC	NA	NA	TRBV29-1	TRBJ2-7
CASSQAETGNTEAFF	TGCGCCAGCAGCCAAGCCGAGACAGGAAACACTGAAGCTTTCTTT	NA	NA	TRBV4-1	TRBJ1-1
CASSESAVAGNYEQYF	TGCGCCAGCAGTGAGAGTGCGGTAGCGGGGAACTACGAGCAGTACTTC	NA	TRBD2	TRBV10-2	TRBJ2-7
CASSLYGGQDGQPQHF	TGTGCCAGCAGTTTATATGGGGGACAGGATGGCCAGCCCCAGCATTTT	NA	TRBD1	TRBV28	TRBJ1-5
CASSSPDRASQHF	TGTGCCAGTAGTTCGCCCGACAGGGCCTCCCAGCATTTT	NA	TRBD1	TRBV19	TRBJ1-5
CASSEPGTPPYEQYF	TGTGCCAGCAGTGAGCCCGGGACTCCTCCCTACGAGCAGTACTTC	NA	NA	TRBV6-1	TRBJ2-7
CASSVQQGNEKLFF	TGCGCCAGCAGCGTACAACAGGGTAATGAAAAACTGTTTTTT	NA	NA	TRBV5-1	TRBJ1-4
CASSSAGTVTYEQYF	TGTGCCAGTAGTAGCGCCGGGACAGTGACCTACGAGCAGTACTTC	NA	TRBD1	TRBV19	TRBJ2-7
CASSQPTGTSGDNEQFF	TGCGCCAGCAGCCAGCCCACCGGGACTAGCGGGGACAATGAGCAGTTCTTC	NA	TRBD2	TRBV4-1	TRBJ2-1
CASTGTNQPQHF	TGTGCCAGCACCGGCACCAATCAGCCCCAGCATTTT	NA	NA	TRBV28	TRBJ1-5
CASTGTGGRNTEAFF	TGTGCCAGCACCGGGACAGGGGGCAGGAACACTGAAGCTTTCTTT	once	TRBD1	TRBV28	TRBJ1-1